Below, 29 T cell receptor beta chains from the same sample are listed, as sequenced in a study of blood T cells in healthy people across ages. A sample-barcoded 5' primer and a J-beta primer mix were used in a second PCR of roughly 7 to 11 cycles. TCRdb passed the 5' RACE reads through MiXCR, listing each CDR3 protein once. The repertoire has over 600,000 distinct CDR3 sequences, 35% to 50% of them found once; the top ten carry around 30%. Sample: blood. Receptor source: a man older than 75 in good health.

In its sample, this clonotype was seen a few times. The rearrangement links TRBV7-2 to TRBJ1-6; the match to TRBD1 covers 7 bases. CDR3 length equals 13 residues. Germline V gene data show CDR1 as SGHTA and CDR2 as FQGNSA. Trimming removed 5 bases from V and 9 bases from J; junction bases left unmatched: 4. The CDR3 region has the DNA TGTGCCAGCAGCCAAGACAGGGCTTCACCCCTCCACTTT. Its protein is CASSQDRASPLHF.

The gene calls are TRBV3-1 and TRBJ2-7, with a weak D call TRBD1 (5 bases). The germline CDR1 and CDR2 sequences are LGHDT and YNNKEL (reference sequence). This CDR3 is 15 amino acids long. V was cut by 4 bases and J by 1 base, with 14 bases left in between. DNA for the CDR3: TGTGCCAGCAGCCTGAAGGGGCTCGGGTCCTACGAGCAGTACTTC. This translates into CASSLKGLGSYEQYF.

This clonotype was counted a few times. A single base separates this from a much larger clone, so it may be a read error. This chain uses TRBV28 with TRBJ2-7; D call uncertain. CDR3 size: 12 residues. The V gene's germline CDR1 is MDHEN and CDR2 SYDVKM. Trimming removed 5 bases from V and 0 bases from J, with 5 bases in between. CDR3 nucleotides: TGTGCCAGCAGTGCCCCCTCCTACGAGCAGTACTTC. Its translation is CASSAPSYEQYF.

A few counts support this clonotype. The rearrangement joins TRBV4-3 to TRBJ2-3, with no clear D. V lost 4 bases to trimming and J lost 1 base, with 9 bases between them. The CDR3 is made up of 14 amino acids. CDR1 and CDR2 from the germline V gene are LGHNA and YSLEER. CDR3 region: CASSPLPRTDTQYF. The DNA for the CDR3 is TGCGCCAGCAGCCCGCTACCCCGCACAGATACGCAGTATTTT.

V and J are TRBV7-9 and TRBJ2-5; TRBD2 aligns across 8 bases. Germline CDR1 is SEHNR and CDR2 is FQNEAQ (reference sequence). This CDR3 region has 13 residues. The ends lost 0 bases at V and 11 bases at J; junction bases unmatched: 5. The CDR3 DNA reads TGTGCCAGCAGCTTAGCGGGACTAGTTGTACAGTACTTC. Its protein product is CASSLAGLVVQYF.

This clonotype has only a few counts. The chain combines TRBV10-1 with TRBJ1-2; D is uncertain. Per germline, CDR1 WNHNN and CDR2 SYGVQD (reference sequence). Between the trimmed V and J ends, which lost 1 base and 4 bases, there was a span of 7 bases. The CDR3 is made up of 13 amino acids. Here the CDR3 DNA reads TGCGCCAGCAGTGAGTGGCGGACCTATGGCTACACCTTC. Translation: CASSEWRTYGYTF.

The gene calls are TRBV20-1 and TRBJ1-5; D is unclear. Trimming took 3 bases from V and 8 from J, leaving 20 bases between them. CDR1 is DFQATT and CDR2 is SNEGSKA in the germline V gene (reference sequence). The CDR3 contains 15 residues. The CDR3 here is CSASVGYSQKKPQHF. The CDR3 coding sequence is TGCAGTGCTAGTGTAGGGTACAGCCAAAAGAAGCCCCAGCATTTT.

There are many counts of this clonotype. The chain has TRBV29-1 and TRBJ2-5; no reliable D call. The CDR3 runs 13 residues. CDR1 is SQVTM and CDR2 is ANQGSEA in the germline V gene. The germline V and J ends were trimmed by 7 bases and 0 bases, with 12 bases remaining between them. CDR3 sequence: CSGLRLNQETQYF. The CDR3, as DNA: TGCAGCGGGTTGAGGTTGAACCAAGAGACCCAGTACTTC.

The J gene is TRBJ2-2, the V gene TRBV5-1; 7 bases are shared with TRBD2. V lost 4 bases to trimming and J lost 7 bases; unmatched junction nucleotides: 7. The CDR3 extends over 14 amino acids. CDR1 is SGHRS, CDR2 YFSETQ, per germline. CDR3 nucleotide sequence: TGCGCCAGCAGCGAGGGACTAACGGGCGGGGAGCTGTTTTTT. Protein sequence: CASSEGLTGGELFF.

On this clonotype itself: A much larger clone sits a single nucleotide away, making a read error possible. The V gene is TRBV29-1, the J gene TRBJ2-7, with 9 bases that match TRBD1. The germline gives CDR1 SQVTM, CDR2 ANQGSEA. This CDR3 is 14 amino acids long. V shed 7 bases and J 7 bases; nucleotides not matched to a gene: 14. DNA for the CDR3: TGCAGCGCCCTTGGGGGACAGGGATCGAGGGAGCAGTACTTC. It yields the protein CSALGGQGSREQYF.

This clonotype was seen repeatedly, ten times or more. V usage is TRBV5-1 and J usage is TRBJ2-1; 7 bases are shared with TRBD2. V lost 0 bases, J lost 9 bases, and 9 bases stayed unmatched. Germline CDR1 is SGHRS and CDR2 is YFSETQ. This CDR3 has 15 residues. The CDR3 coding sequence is TGCGCCAGCAGCTTGGCAGACCGCGGGGGTATTGAGCAGTTCTTC. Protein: CASSLADRGGIEQFF.

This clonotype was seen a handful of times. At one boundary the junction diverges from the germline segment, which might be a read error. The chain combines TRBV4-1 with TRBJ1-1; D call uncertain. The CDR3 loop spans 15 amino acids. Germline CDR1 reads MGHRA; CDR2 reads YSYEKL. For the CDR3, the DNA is TGCGCCGGCAGCCAAGATCGGGGATTGAACACTGAAGCTTTCTTT. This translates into CAGSQDRGLNTEAFF.

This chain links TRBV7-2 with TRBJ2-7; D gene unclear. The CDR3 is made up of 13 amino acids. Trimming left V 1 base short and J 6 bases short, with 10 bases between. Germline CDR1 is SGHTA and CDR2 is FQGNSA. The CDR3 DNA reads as TGTGCCAGCAGCTTAGGGTGGATCTGCGAGCAGTACTTC. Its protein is CASSLGWICEQYF.

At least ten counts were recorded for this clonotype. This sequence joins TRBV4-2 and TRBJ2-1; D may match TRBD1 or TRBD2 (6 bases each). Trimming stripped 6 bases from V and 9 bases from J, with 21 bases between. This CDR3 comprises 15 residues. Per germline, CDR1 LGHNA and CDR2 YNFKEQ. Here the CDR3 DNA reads TGTGCCAGCAGAGCCAACAGGGCTGCCGGGGGTGAGCAGTTCTTC. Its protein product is CASRANRAAGGEQFF.

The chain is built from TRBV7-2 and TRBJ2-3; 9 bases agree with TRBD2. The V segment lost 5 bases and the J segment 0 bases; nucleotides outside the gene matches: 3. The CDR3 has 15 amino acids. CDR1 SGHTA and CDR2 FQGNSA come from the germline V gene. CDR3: CASSATSGSTDTQYF. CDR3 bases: TGTGCCAGCAGCGCTACTAGCGGGAGCACAGATACGCAGTATTTT. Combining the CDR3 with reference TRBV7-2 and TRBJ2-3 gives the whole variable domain GAGVSQSPSNKVTEKGKDVELRCDPISGHTALYWYRQSLGQGLEFLIYFQGNSAPDKSGLPSDRFSAERTGGSVSTLTIQRTQQEDSAVYLCASSATSGSTDTQYFGPGTRLTVL.

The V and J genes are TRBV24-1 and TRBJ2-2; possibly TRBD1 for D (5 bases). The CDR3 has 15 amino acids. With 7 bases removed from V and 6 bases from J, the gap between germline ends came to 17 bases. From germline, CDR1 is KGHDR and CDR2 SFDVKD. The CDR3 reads CATSTTAGAPGELFF. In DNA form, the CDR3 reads TGTGCCACCAGCACTACAGCTGGGGCGCCCGGGGAGCTGTTTTTT.

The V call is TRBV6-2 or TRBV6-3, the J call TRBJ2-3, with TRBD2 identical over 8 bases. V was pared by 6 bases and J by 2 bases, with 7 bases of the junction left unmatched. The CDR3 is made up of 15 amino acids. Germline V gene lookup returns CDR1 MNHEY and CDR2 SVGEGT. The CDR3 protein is CASRAAGGHTDTQYF. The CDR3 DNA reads TGTGCCAGCAGGGCGGCGGGGGGACACACAGATACGCAGTATTTT.

As DNA, the CDR3 is TGTGCCAGCACCTTCAGGGGTCGGGCTAGCGGCGATGAGCAGTTCTTC. Protein sequence: CASTFRGRASGDEQFF. This chain uses TRBV6-2 or TRBV6-3 with TRBJ2-1, with D possibly matching TRBD2 (7 bases). CDR1 is MNHEY and CDR2 is SVGEGT in the germline V gene. V gave up 7 bases and J gave up 8 bases, with 24 bases separating them. The CDR3 sequence is 16 residues long.

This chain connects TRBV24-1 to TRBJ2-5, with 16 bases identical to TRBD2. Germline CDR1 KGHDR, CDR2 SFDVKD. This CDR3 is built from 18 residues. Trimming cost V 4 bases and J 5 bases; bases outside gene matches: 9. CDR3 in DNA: TGTGCCACCAGTGACCCGGGACTAGCGGGAGGGCCCGGGGAGACCCAGTACTTC. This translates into CATSDPGLAGGPGETQYF.

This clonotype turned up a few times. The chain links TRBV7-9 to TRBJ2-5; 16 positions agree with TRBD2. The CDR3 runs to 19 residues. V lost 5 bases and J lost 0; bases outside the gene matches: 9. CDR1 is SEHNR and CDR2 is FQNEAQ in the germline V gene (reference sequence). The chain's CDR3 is CASSPGTSGRAWYQETQYF. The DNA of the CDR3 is TGTGCCAGCAGCCCGGGGACTAGCGGGAGGGCCTGGTACCAAGAGACCCAGTACTTC.

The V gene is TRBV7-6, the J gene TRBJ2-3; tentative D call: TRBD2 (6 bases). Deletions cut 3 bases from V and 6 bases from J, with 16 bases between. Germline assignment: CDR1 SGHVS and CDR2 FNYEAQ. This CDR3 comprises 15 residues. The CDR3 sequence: CASSLLASERDTQYF. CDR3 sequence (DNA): TGTGCCAGCAGCTTGCTGGCTAGCGAAAGGGATACGCAGTATTTT.

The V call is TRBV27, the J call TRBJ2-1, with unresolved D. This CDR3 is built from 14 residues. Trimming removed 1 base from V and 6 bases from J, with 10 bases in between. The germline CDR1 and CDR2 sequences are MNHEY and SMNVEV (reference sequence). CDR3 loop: CASSLWGNRNEQFF. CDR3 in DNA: TGTGCCAGCAGTTTATGGGGTAATCGCAATGAGCAGTTCTTC.

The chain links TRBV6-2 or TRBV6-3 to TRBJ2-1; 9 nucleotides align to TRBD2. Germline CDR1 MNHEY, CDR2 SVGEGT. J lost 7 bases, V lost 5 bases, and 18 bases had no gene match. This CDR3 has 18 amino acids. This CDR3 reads CASSRQGSGSPGVNEQFF. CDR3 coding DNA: TGTGCCAGCAGTAGACAGGGTAGCGGGAGCCCTGGGGTGAATGAGCAGTTCTTC.

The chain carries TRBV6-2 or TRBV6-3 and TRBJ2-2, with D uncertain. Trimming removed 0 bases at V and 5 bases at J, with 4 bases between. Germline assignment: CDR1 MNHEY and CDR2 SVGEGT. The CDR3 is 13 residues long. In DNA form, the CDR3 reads TGTGCCAGCAGTTACTCGGGGACCGGGGAGCTGTTTTTT. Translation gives CASSYSGTGELFF.

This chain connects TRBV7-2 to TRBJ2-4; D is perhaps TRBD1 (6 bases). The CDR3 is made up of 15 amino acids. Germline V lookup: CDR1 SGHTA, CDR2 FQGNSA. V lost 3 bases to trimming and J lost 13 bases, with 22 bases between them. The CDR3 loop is CASSFVGGSYNEQYF. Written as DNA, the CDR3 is TGTGCCAGCAGCTTTGTTGGGGGCTCCTACAATGAGCAGTACTTC.

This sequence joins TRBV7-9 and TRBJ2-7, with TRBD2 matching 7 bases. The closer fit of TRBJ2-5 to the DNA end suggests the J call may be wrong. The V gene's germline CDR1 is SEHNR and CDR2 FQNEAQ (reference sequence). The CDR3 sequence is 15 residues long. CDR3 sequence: CASSREAGSHETQYF. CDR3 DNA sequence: TGTGCCAGCAGCCGGGAGGCGGGGAGTCATGAGACCCAGTACTTC.

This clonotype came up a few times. CDR3 in amino acids: CSVDRQYNEQFF. The CDR3 nucleotides are TGCAGCGTTGACAGGCAGTACAATGAGCAGTTCTTC. The chain carries TRBV29-1 and TRBJ2-1, with D unresolved. Per the germline V gene, CDR1 is SQVTM and CDR2 is ANQGSEA. V was cut by 3 bases and J by 4 bases, with 7 bases left in between. The length of the CDR3 is 12 residues.

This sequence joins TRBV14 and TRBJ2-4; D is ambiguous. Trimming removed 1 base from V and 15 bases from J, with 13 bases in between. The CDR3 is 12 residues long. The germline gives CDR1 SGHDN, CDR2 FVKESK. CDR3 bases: TGTGCCAGCAGCCAAGGTCATGGCCGGAGGTACTTC. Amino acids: CASSQGHGRRYF.

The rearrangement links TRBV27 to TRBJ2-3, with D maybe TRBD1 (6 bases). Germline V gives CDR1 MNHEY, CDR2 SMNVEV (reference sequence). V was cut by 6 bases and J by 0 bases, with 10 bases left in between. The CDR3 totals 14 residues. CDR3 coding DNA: TGTGCCAGCAGGGGACACCCTAGCACAGATACGCAGTATTTT. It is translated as CASRGHPSTDTQYF.